Following are 9 T cell receptor beta chains from one sample sequenced in a study of T cells in Graves' hyperthyroidism and ophthalmopathy. RNA transcripts yielded amplified TCR beta CDR3 regions. HTBI primers were used for first-round RT-PCR of the TCR CDR3. Via MiXCR, TCRdb re-called the multiplex PCR reads, giving one row per CDR3 protein. The data hold just under 750,000 distinct CDR3 sequences, with about 35% observed a single time. Sequencing was carried out using blood. Receptors originate from a woman in her 40s with Graves' hyperthyroidism.

A few counts support this clonotype. The V gene is TRBV9, the J gene TRBJ1-5, with a possible D match to TRBD1 (6 bases). The V end was cut by 1 base, the J end by 0 bases, with 8 bases between. Germline CDR1 is SGDLS and CDR2 is YYNGEE. This CDR3 has 15 residues. In DNA form, the CDR3 reads TGTGCCAGCAGCGTATACAGGGATAGCAATCAGCCCCAGCATTTT. Amino acids: CASSVYRDSNQPQHF.

For this clonotype: The junction shows a germline mismatch at one end, possibly a read error. The chain is built from TRBV10-2 and TRBJ1-2; no reliable D call. This CDR3 contains 13 residues. Germline V gene sequence: CDR1 WSHSY, CDR2 SAAADI. CDR3 sequence: CASSRPSSYGYTF. The DNA for the CDR3 is TGTGCCAGCAGCCGACCCTCCTCCTATGGCTACACCTTC.

This clonotype was observed many times. The chain couples TRBV6-5 to TRBJ1-5; the D is unclear. There are 15 residues in the CDR3. Germline V gene lookup returns CDR1 MNHEY and CDR2 SVGAGI. Trimming stripped 7 bases from V and 7 bases from J, with 20 bases between. The CDR3 DNA reads TGTGCCAGCATCCCTCCGGGGAGGTCGTCCCAGCCCCAGCATTTT. Amino acids: CASIPPGRSSQPQHF.

In its sample, this clonotype was seen a few times. The V and J genes are TRBV4-3 and TRBJ2-7, with D tentatively TRBD1 (5 bases). This CDR3 spans 14 amino acids. The V gene lost 6 bases and the J gene lost 1 base, with 13 bases spanning the gap. CDR1 is LGHNA and CDR2 is YSLEER in the germline V gene. DNA of the CDR3: TGCGCCAGCAGTTCGTGGGGCAGGTCCTACGAGCAGTACTTC. Its translation is CASSSWGRSYEQYF.

The chain carries TRBV10-3 and TRBJ1-5; the D is unclear. Germline V gene lookup returns CDR1 ENHRY and CDR2 SYGVKD. The CDR3 sequence is 14 residues long. Between the trimmed V and J ends, which lost 8 bases and 3 bases, there was a span of 14 bases. Written as DNA, the CDR3 is TGTGCCATCCTGGGCGCGGGTCTCAATCAGCCCCAGCATTTT. This sequence encodes CAILGAGLNQPQHF.

The sample holds a few counts of this clonotype. The chain links TRBV6-5 to TRBJ1-3; D ambiguous. This CDR3 comprises 15 residues. Per the germline V gene, CDR1 is MNHEY and CDR2 is SVGAGI. Trimming left V 5 bases short and J 3 bases short, with 14 bases between. Written as DNA, the CDR3 is TGTGCCAGCAGTCCTGGCTCCGCCGGTGGAAACACCATATATTTT. Translated: CASSPGSAGGNTIYF.

V and J are TRBV4-1 and TRBJ1-1; 7 bases are a match to TRBD1. V gave up 6 bases and J gave up 4 bases; unmatched junction bases: 8. The CDR3 covers 14 residues. Germline-derived CDR1 and CDR2 are MGHRA and YSYEKL. This chain's CDR3 is CASRLTPGGTEAFF. The CDR3, as DNA: TGCGCCAGCAGACTCACGCCAGGGGGCACTGAAGCTTTCTTT.

The chain combines TRBV20-1 with TRBJ1-3; the D gene is possibly TRBD1 (6 bases). With 7 bases removed from V and 3 bases from J, the gap between germline ends came to 19 bases. CDR1 and CDR2 (germline): DFQATT, SNEGSKA (reference sequence). This CDR3 spans 15 amino acids. CDR3 residues: CSGYRGGAGGNTIYF. The CDR3 DNA reads TGCAGTGGGTACCGCGGGGGGGCTGGTGGAAACACCATATATTTT.

This clonotype was detected ten times or more. The chain is built from TRBV2 and TRBJ1-3; D not resolved. Per the germline V gene, CDR1 is SNHLY and CDR2 is FYNNEI. Trimming shortened V by 4 bases and J by 7 bases, and 2 bases separated the two germline ends. This CDR3 has 10 residues. The CDR3 region is CASSGNTIYF. DNA for the CDR3: TGTGCCAGCAGTGGGAACACCATATATTTT.